These 25 T cell receptor beta chains were sequenced from one sample in a study of T cell responses to AZD1222 COVID-19 vaccine. Method: immunoSEQ multiplex PCR; TCRdb's copy keeps in-frame clones and lacks some. The data contain around 160,000 clones, approximately 90% of them singletons. This material consisted of peripheral blood, taken 28 days after the second AZD1222 dose. The receptors were sampled from an adult who received the AZD1222 COVID-19 vaccine.

This clone has only a few counts. The rearrangement uses TRBV27 and TRBJ1-2; the D gene is possibly TRBD1 (6 bases). The CDR3 spans 15 residues. V was clipped by 3 bases and J by 5 bases, with 16 bases between them. Germline CDR1 reads MNHEY; CDR2 reads SMNVEV (reference sequence). CDR3 sequence (DNA): TGTGCCAGCAGTTTCTCCGGGACATTAATTTATGGCTACACCTTC. Translating gives CASSFSGTLIYGYTF.

The V gene is TRBV10-3, the J gene TRBJ1-1; D is undetermined. Deletions cut 1 base from V and 0 bases from J, with 3 bases between. There are 13 residues in the CDR3. Germline CDR1 is ENHRY and CDR2 is SYGVKD. The CDR3 bases are TGTGCCATCAGTGAGTTTATGAACACTGAAGCTTTCTTT. As protein: CAISEFMNTEAFF.

The chain joins TRBV5-4 to TRBJ1-4, with no clear D. Trimming cost V 2 bases and J 8 bases, with 7 bases left between them. This CDR3 region has 12 residues. Germline assignment: CDR1 SGHNT and CDR2 YYREEE (reference sequence). The DNA of the CDR3 is TGTGCCAGCAGCTTACAAGGAGAAAAACTGTTTTTT. Translation: CASSLQGEKLFF.

The rearrangement joins TRBV18 to TRBJ2-1, with TRBD2 matching over 8 bases. The CDR3 totals 18 residues. With 5 bases clipped from V and 6 bases from J, the junction kept 18 bases outside the gene matches. Germline CDR1 and CDR2: KGHSH and LQKENI. The CDR3 reads CASSSLSGALGPPNEQFF. The CDR3 nucleotides read TGTGCCAGCTCATCTCTTAGCGGGGCCCTAGGGCCTCCCAATGAGCAGTTCTTC.

This clone was seen only once. The rearrangement links TRBV11-2 to TRBJ2-7; 8 positions agree with TRBD2. Trimming removed 5 bases from V and 2 bases from J; junction bases left unmatched: 5. The germline V gene encodes CDR1 SGHAT and CDR2 FQNNGV. This CDR3 comprises 14 residues. CDR3 sequence: CASSQELAAYEQYF. The CDR3 nucleotides read TGTGCCAGCAGCCAGGAACTAGCGGCCTACGAGCAGTACTTC.

The V gene is TRBV7-2, the J gene TRBJ1-1; D is unclear. Germline CDR1 and CDR2: SGHTA and FQGNSA. The ends were cut back, 1 base at V and 3 bases at J, with 12 bases in the middle. The CDR3 is 15 amino acids. CDR3 region: CASSLEFGTYTEAFF. The CDR3 nucleotides are TGTGCCAGCAGCTTAGAATTTGGCACCTACACTGAAGCTTTCTTT.

This chain joins TRBV5-1 and TRBJ2-7, with a tentative D call TRBD2 (5 bases). With 4 bases removed from V and 4 bases from J, the gap between germline ends came to 9 bases. This CDR3 spans 12 amino acids. Germline V gene lookup returns CDR1 SGHRS and CDR2 YFSETQ. CDR3 region: CASSRGSYEQYF. For the CDR3, the DNA is TGCGCCAGCAGCCGGGGATCATACGAGCAGTACTTC.

The chain joins TRBV27 to TRBJ1-2; D is possibly TRBD1 (6 bases). Germline loops: CDR1 MNHEY, CDR2 SMNVEV (reference sequence). The CDR3 is made up of 13 amino acids. V lost 6 bases and J 4 bases, leaving 12 bases between the germline ends. This CDR3 is CASSRTAFYGYTF. The CDR3 DNA reads as TGTGCCAGCAGCCGGACAGCCTTCTATGGCTACACCTTC.

The chain carries TRBV25-1 and TRBJ2-2; 9 positions match TRBD1. Germline values: CDR1 MGHDK, CDR2 SYGVNS. The CDR3 is 17 residues long. V trimming: 8 bases; J trimming: 3 bases; junction bases outside the gene matches: 13. Here the CDR3 reads CASYSPTGGGDTGELFF. Written as DNA, the CDR3 is TGTGCCAGCTACTCCCCGACAGGGGGTGGGGACACCGGGGAGCTGTTTTTT.

This rearrangement joins TRBV18 to TRBJ1-6; 7 bases fit TRBD1. J lost 10 bases, V lost 3 bases, and 6 bases had no gene match. Germline lookup yields CDR1 KGHSH and CDR2 LQKENI. This CDR3 comprises 14 residues. The CDR3 bases are TGTGCCAGCTCACCCGGGACAGAAAAGTCACCCCTCCACTTT. Amino acids: CASSPGTEKSPLHF. The whole variable domain, remainder taken from reference TRBV18 and TRBJ1-6, is NAGVMQNPRHLVRRRGQEARLRCSPMKGHSHVYWYRQLPEEGLKFMVYLQKENIIDESGMPKERFSAEFPKEGPSILRIQQVVRGDSAAYFCASSPGTEKSPLHFGNGTRLTVT.

This chain uses TRBV11-2 with TRBJ2-5; D tentatively reads TRBD1 or TRBD2 (5 bases each). V was cut by 4 bases and J by 5 bases, with 20 bases left in between. CDR1 and CDR2 (germline): SGHAT, FQNNGV. The CDR3 length is 16 residues. This chain's CDR3 is CASSSPGPRSPETQYF. The CDR3 nucleotides read TGTGCCAGCAGCTCCCCGGGACCCCGGTCGCCGGAGACCCAGTACTTC.

The chain employs TRBV5-6 and TRBJ1-2, with D perhaps TRBD1 (6 bases). The CDR3 loop spans 14 amino acids. The germline CDR1 and CDR2 sequences are SGHDT and YYEEEE. V lost 5 bases to trimming and J lost 5 bases, with 16 bases between them. Here the CDR3 reads CASSPGTIIYGYTF. The CDR3 region has the DNA TGTGCCAGCAGTCCCGGGACAATAATTTATGGCTACACCTTC.

CDR3 residues: CASSQDTTLLAKNIQYF. CDR3 in DNA: TGCGCCAGCAGCCAAGATACGACCCTTTTAGCCAAAAACATTCAGTACTTC. The chain recombines TRBV4-1 with TRBJ2-4; D unresolved. Deletions cut 0 bases from V and 0 bases from J, with 12 bases between. The germline CDR1 and CDR2 sequences are MGHRA and YSYEKL. CDR3 length: 17 amino acids.

V and J are TRBV2 and TRBJ1-1; TRBD1 is a possible D gene (5 bases). Germline-derived CDR1 and CDR2 are SNHLY and FYNNEI. This CDR3 is 13 amino acids long. V lost 1 base to trimming and J lost 6 bases, with 9 bases between them. The chain's CDR3 is CASSEVTGAEAFF. CDR3 in DNA: TGTGCCAGCAGTGAAGTTACAGGCGCTGAAGCTTTCTTT.

Here the CDR3 DNA reads TGTGCCAGTAGTATTGGGGCATCTCACCGCGATCATGGCTACACCTTC. Protein: CASSIGASHRDHGYTF. The chain links TRBV19 to TRBJ1-2, with D possibly matching TRBD1 (5 bases). The CDR3 runs to 16 residues. Per germline, CDR1 LNHDA and CDR2 SQIVND (reference sequence). The V end lost 3 bases, the J end lost 6 bases, and 20 bases lay between the germline ends. Combining the CDR3 with reference TRBV19 and TRBJ1-2 gives the whole variable domain DGGITQSPKYLFRKEGQNVTLSCEQNLNHDAMYWYRQDPGQGLRLIYYSQIVNDFQKGDIAEGYSVSREKKESFPLTVTSAQKNPTAFYLCASSIGASHRDHGYTFGSGTRLTVV.

J is TRBJ1-2 and V is TRBV19; D is undetermined. Per the germline V gene, CDR1 is LNHDA and CDR2 is SQIVND (reference sequence). The CDR3 sequence is 13 residues long. The germline V and J ends were trimmed by 0 bases and 3 bases, with 5 bases remaining between them. For the CDR3, the DNA is TGTGCCAGTAGTATAGATCAGTACTATGGCTACACCTTC. It codes for CASSIDQYYGYTF.

The chain employs TRBV7-9 and TRBJ1-1; TRBD1 might be the D (6 bases). The CDR3 runs to 13 residues. In germline, CDR1 is SEHNR, CDR2 FQNEAQ (reference sequence). The V end lost 10 bases, the J end lost 0 bases, and 12 bases lay between the germline ends. The CDR3 coding sequence is TGTGCCATCAATACAGGGATGAACACTGAAGCTTTCTTT. Translation gives CAINTGMNTEAFF.

CDR3 amino acids: CAISGRPGDGYEQYF. As DNA, the CDR3 is TGTGCCATCAGTGGGAGACCAGGTGATGGGTACGAGCAGTACTTC. The chain joins TRBV10-3 to TRBJ2-7; D is unclear. Germline values: CDR1 ENHRY, CDR2 SYGVKD. This CDR3 comprises 15 residues. V was shortened by 4 bases and J by 4 bases, with 17 bases between the two germline ends.

The rearrangement links TRBV11-2 to TRBJ1-6; the D gene is possibly TRBD1 (5 bases). Germline lookup yields CDR1 SGHAT and CDR2 FQNNGV. The CDR3 extends over 15 amino acids. Trimming cost V 4 bases and J 7 bases, with 14 bases left between them. The CDR3 DNA reads TGTGCCAGCAGCTCAGGGATACGGCGGAATTCACCCCTCCACTTT. This translates into CASSSGIRRNSPLHF.

The rearrangement joins TRBV11-2 to TRBJ2-3; 7 bases are shared with TRBD1. J gave up 2 bases and V 8 bases, and 7 bases lay outside the gene matches. Germline V gives CDR1 SGHAT, CDR2 FQNNGV. The CDR3 is made up of 14 amino acids. In nucleotides, the CDR3 is TGTGCCAGCTCCCGGCAGGGGGTCACAGATACGCAGTATTTT. Translated: CASSRQGVTDTQYF.

This clone was recorded a few times. V and J are TRBV6-5 and TRBJ1-2; D perhaps matches TRBD1 (5 bases). Deletions cut 5 bases from V and 4 bases from J, with 14 bases between. Germline lookup yields CDR1 MNHEY and CDR2 SVGAGI. This CDR3 contains 14 residues. In nucleotides, the CDR3 is TGTGCCAGCAGTACCGCAGGGAAGAGCTATGGCTACACCTTC. This sequence encodes CASSTAGKSYGYTF.

This sequence joins TRBV4-2 and TRBJ1-2, with unresolved D. With 0 bases removed from V and 2 bases from J, the gap between germline ends came to 13 bases. Germline CDR1 reads LGHNA; CDR2 reads YNFKEQ. The CDR3 covers 16 residues. CDR3 protein: CASSQDWAKVNYGYTF. CDR3 nucleotides: TGTGCCAGCAGCCAAGACTGGGCAAAGGTGAACTATGGCTACACCTTC.

The chain carries TRBV6-5 and TRBJ2-7; D not certain. Germline V gene sequence: CDR1 MNHEY, CDR2 SVGAGI. The CDR3 has 16 residues. V lost 2 bases to trimming and J lost 3 bases, with 17 bases between them. The CDR3 region has the DNA TGTGCCAGCAGTTACGGCAGGCCCCCCCTTAACTACGAGCAGTACTTC. Protein: CASSYGRPPLNYEQYF.

The chain recombines TRBV6-1 with TRBJ1-2; 11 nucleotides line up with TRBD1. J lost 2 bases, V lost 6 bases, and 5 bases had no gene match. Germline lookup yields CDR1 MNHNS and CDR2 SASEGT. The CDR3 length is 15 residues. In DNA, the CDR3 is TGTGCCAGCAGAGCCGGGACAGGGGGGAACTATGGCTACACCTTC. It encodes CASRAGTGGNYGYTF.

V gene TRBV13 combines with J gene TRBJ1-2; 8 positions agree with TRBD1. V was pared by 0 bases and J by 8 bases, with 8 bases of the junction left unmatched. The length of the CDR3 is 15 residues. In germline, CDR1 is PRHDT, CDR2 FYEKMQ (reference sequence). The CDR3 reads CASSLGPGQGEGYTF. The DNA for the CDR3 is TGTGCCAGCAGCTTAGGCCCTGGACAGGGAGAGGGCTACACCTTC.